What follows are 11 T cell receptor beta chains derived from one specimen sequenced in a study of cytomegalovirus exposure and HLA in healthy donors. TCRdb's copy holds only in-frame clones and misses some; the assay was immunoSEQ multiplex PCR. This sample carries under 200,000 clones, approximately 78% of them seen once, and the ten largest clones take 1% to 1.5%. Sequenced sample: PBMCs. These receptors were obtained from a woman aged 25-40 years in good health and CMV-seronegative.

The J gene is TRBJ2-3, the V gene TRBV11-2, with a possible D match to TRBD2 (6 bases). V dropped 3 bases and J dropped 2 bases, with 21 bases sitting between them. Germline V gives CDR1 SGHAT, CDR2 FQNNGV. CDR3 length: 18 amino acids. The CDR3: CASSFRAGTVGFTDTQYF. The CDR3 coding sequence is TGTGCCAGCAGCTTCCGAGCCGGGACTGTGGGTTTCACAGATACGCAGTATTTT. Using reference TRBV11-2 and TRBJ2-3 for the parts outside the CDR3, the full variable domain is EAGVAQSPRYKIIEKRQSVAFWCNPISGHATLYWYQQILGQGPKLLIQFQNNGVVDDSQLPKDRFSAERLKGVDSTLKIQPAKLEDSAVYLCASSFRAGTVGFTDTQYFGPGTRLTVL.

The gene calls are TRBV4-1 and TRBJ1-1; 7 nucleotides line up with TRBD1. The CDR3 has 17 amino acids. The germline V gene has CDR1 MGHRA and CDR2 YSYEKL. Trimming at V came to 1 base and at J to 3 bases, leaving 11 bases not matched to a gene. For the CDR3, the DNA is TGCGCCAGCAGCCAAGGCCCCAGCGCAGGGGGGTACACTGAAGCTTTCTTT. Protein product: CASSQGPSAGGYTEAFF.

In this sample, this clone turned up once. The rearrangement joins TRBV7-9 to TRBJ1-2, with 10 bases identical to TRBD1. There are 18 residues in the CDR3. Unmatched junction bases numbered 17, after V lost 2 bases and J lost 8 bases. Germline CDR1 is SEHNR and CDR2 is FQNEAQ (reference sequence). The CDR3 sequence: CASSLRARQGAALEGYTF. In DNA form, the CDR3 reads TGTGCCAGCAGCTTAAGGGCCCGACAGGGGGCGGCTTTAGAGGGCTACACCTTC.

The rearrangement links TRBV21-1 to TRBJ1-2; the table's D call, TRBD1, was not checked against the DNA. TRBV21-1 is listed as a pseudogene. This CDR3 has 12 amino acids. Written as DNA, the CDR3 is TGTGCCAGCAGGACAGGGGGCGGGAGCTACACCTTC. It encodes CASRTGGGSYTF.

The chain recombines TRBV11-2 with TRBJ2-5; 9 bases agree with TRBD1. CDR1 and CDR2 (germline): SGHAT, FQNNGV. V gave up 2 bases and J gave up 2 bases; unmatched junction bases: 6. CDR3 length equals 16 residues. CDR3 coding DNA: TGTGCCAGCAGCTTACTCGGGACAGGGCTTCAAGAGACCCAGTACTTC. It is translated as CASSLLGTGLQETQYF.

This clone came up once. The DNA of the CDR3 is TGTGCCAGCAGCTTGGACCTCTCGAGCTCCTACGAGCAGTACTTC. It is translated as CASSLDLSSSYEQYF. The V and J genes are TRBV5-4 and TRBJ2-7; no clear D. This CDR3 contains 15 residues. Trimming took 0 bases from V and 0 from J, leaving 10 bases between them. CDR1 is SGHNT and CDR2 is YYREEE in the germline V gene (reference sequence).

This clone has more than one count but fewer than ten. The chain carries TRBV6-1 and TRBJ1-6; TRBD1 might be the D (6 bases). Between the trimmed V and J ends, which lost 7 bases and 8 bases, there was a span of 15 bases. The CDR3 runs to 14 residues. Per the germline V gene, CDR1 is MNHNS and CDR2 is SASEGT. CDR3 region: CASTPVQGYSPLHF. The CDR3 nucleotides are TGTGCCAGCACCCCCGTACAGGGTTATTCACCCCTCCACTTT.

The chain is built from TRBV2 and TRBJ2-5; D might be TRBD2 (6 bases). The CDR3 has 13 amino acids. V lost 7 bases, J lost 1 base, and 10 bases lay in between. The germline CDR1 and CDR2 sequences are SNHLY and FYNNEI. The chain's CDR3 is CASNQRVQETQYF. The CDR3 DNA follows: TGTGCCAGCAATCAGCGGGTCCAAGAGACCCAGTACTTC.

In its sample, this clone was seen once. The chain couples TRBV11-2 to TRBJ1-2; maybe TRBD1 (5 bases). V lost 2 bases, J lost 8 bases, and 12 bases lay in between. Germline CDR1 SGHAT, CDR2 FQNNGV. The CDR3 extends over 13 amino acids. This CDR3 is CASSLTRVGGYTF. CDR3 in DNA: TGTGCCAGCAGCTTAACCAGGGTAGGAGGCTACACCTTC.

The chain joins TRBV6-1 to TRBJ1-1, with TRBD1 matching 9 bases. Germline lookup yields CDR1 MNHNS and CDR2 SASEGT. The trim removed 3 bases at V and 8 bases at J, leaving 16 bases unmatched. This CDR3 contains 17 residues. Written as DNA, the CDR3 is TGTGCCAGCAGTGAGAACCCCTTAGGCCCGGGACAGGGCGAAGCTTTCTTT. This gives the protein CASSENPLGPGQGEAFF.

The chain joins TRBV30 to TRBJ2-7; a possible D gene is TRBD2 (6 bases). Germline V gene data show CDR1 as GTSNPN and CDR2 as SVGIG (reference sequence). The germline V and J ends were trimmed by 5 bases and 3 bases, with 14 bases remaining between them. The CDR3 is 13 residues long. CDR3 coding DNA: TGTGCCTGGGGGACTGATTCCTACTACGAGCAGTACTTC. This encodes CAWGTDSYYEQYF. The full variable domain, rest sourced from reference TRBV30 and TRBJ2-7, is SQTIHQWPATLVQPVGSPLSLECTVEGTSNPNLYWYRQAAGRGLQLLFYSVGIGQISSEVPQNLSASRPQDRQFILSSKKLLLSDSGFYLCAWGTDSYYEQYFGPGTRLTVT.